This entry is about one T cell receptor (beta chain). These data come from a study of blood T cell repertoires in COVID-19. The CDR3 consists of 15 residues. V lost 6 bases, J lost 4 bases, and 10 bases stayed unmatched. Germline V gene sequence: CDR1 SGHVS, CDR2 FQNEAQ. Per the study methods: By means of reference gene primer amplification, nucleated cell counts were estimated. The data were produced by immunoSEQ multiplex PCR, yet TCRdb's version contains in-frame clones alone and is incomplete. V and J calls and clone size are as listed in that table; D and trimming were resolved from the DNA. The repertoire holds 200,000 or so clones, with 84% as singletons. Seattle patients were enrolled while actively infected and followed longitudinally.

Sequencing was performed on peripheral blood. The chain links TRBV7-8 to TRBJ1-1; the match to TRBD1 covers 8 bases. The sequence was collected from a woman of 80 years or more with COVID-19, enrolled during active disease. The CDR3 loop is CASRSSTGAPTEAFF. Here the CDR3 DNA reads TGTGCCAGCAGATCTTCGACAGGGGCGCCCACTGAAGCTTTCTTT. Filled out from reference TRBV7-8 and TRBJ1-1, the complete variable domain reads GAGVSQSPRYKVAKRGQDVALRCDPISGHVSLFWYQQALGQGPEFLTYFQNEAQLDKSGLPSDRFFAERPEGSVSTLKIQRTQQEDSAVYLCASRSSTGAPTEAFFGQGTRLTVV.